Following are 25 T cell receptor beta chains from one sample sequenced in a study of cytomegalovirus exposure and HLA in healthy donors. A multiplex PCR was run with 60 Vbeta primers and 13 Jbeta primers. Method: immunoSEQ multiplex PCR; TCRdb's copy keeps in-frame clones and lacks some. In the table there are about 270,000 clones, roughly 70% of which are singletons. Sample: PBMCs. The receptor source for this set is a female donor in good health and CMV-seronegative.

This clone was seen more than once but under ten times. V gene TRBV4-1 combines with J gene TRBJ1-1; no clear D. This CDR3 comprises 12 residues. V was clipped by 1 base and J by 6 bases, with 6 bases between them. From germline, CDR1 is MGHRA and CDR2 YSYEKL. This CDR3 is CASSQGSSEAFF. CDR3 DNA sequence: TGCGCCAGCAGCCAAGGCAGTTCTGAAGCTTTCTTT.

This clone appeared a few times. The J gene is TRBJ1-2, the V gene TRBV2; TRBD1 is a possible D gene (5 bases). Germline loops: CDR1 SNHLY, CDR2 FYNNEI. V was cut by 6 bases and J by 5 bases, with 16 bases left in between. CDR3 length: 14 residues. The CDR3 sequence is CASRPGQGMYGYTF. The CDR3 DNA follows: TGTGCCAGCAGGCCCGGACAAGGGATGTATGGCTACACCTTC.

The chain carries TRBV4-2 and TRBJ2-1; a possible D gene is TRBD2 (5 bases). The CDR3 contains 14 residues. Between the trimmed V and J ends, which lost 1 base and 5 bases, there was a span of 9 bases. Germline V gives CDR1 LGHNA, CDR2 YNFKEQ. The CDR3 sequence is CASSQARGNNEQFF. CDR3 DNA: TGTGCCAGCAGCCAAGCGCGAGGGAACAATGAGCAGTTCTTC.

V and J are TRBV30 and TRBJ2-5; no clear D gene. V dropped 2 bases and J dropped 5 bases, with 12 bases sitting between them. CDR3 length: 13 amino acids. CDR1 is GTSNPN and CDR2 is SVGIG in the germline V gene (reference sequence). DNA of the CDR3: TGTGCCTGGAGTCTTCGAGGTGCGGAGACCCAGTACTTC. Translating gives CAWSLRGAETQYF.

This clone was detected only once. The CDR3 region has the DNA TGTGCCAGCAGCCTGGAGCGGACTTCCGGAGATACGCAGTATTTT. This encodes CASSLERTSGDTQYF. This chain links TRBV7-2 with TRBJ2-3; D is possibly TRBD2 (5 bases). The length of the CDR3 is 15 residues. Germline loops: CDR1 SGHTA, CDR2 FQGNSA. V was pared by 5 bases and J by 5 bases, with 17 bases between.

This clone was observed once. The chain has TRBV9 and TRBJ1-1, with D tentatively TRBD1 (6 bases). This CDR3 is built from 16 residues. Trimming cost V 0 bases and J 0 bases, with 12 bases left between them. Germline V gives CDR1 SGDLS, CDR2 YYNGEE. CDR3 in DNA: TGTGCCAGCAGCGTAGTCGGCAGGGGCATGAACACTGAAGCTTTCTTT. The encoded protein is CASSVVGRGMNTEAFF. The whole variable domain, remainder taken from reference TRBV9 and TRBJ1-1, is DSGVTQTPKHLITATGQRVTLRCSPRSGDLSVYWYQQSLDQGLQFLIQYYNGEERAKGNILERFSAQQFPDLHSELNLSSLELGDSALYFCASSVVGRGMNTEAFFGQGTRLTVV.

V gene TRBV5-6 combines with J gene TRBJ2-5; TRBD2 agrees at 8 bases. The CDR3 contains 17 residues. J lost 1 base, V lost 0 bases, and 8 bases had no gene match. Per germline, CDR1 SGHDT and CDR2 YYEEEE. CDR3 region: CASSLVWSGSRQETQYF. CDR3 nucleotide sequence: TGTGCCAGCAGCTTGGTGTGGAGCGGGAGTCGCCAAGAGACCCAGTACTTC.

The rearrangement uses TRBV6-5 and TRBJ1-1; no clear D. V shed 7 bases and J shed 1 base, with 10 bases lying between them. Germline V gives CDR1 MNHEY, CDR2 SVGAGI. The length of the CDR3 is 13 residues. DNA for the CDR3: TGTGCCAGCACAAACACGAAGAACACTGAAGCTTTCTTT. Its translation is CASTNTKNTEAFF.

This chain's CDR3 is CASVGTSGGELFF. The CDR3 nucleotides read TGCGCCAGCGTCGGGACTAGCGGAGGGGAGCTGTTTTTT. J is TRBJ2-2 and V is TRBV10-1, with 11 positions matching TRBD2. The germline V gene encodes CDR1 WNHNN and CDR2 SYGVQD (reference sequence). This CDR3 region has 13 residues. J was trimmed by 8 bases and V by 8 bases; bases with no gene match: 4.

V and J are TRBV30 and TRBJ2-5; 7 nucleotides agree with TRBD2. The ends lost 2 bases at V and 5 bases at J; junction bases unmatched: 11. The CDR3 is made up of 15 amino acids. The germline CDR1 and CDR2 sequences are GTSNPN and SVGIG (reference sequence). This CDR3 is CAWSILPGLRETQYF. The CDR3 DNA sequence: TGTGCCTGGAGTATTCTACCGGGACTACGGGAGACCCAGTACTTC.

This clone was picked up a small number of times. As DNA, the CDR3 is TGTGCCAGCAGTTTAGGCAGGGGTCCCTACGAGCAGTACTTC. Protein sequence: CASSLGRGPYEQYF. V gene TRBV27 combines with J gene TRBJ2-7, with a weak D call TRBD1 (6 bases). Germline CDR1 MNHEY, CDR2 SMNVEV (reference sequence). The ends were cut back, 2 bases at V and 2 bases at J, with 10 bases in the middle. CDR3 length: 14 amino acids.

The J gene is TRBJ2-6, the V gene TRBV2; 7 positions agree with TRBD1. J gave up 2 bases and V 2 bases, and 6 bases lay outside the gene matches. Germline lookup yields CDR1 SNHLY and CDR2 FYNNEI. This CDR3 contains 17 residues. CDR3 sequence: CASSEYRGGTGANVLTF. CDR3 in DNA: TGTGCCAGCAGTGAATATCGAGGGGGCACTGGGGCCAACGTCCTGACTTTC.

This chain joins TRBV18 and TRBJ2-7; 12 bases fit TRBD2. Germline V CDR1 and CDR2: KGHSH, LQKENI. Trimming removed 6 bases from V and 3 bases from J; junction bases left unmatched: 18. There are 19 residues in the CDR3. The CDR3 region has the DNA TGTGCCAGCTCGCCAAGACTAGCGGGAGAGGGGAGAACGGGCTACGAGCAGTACTTC. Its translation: CASSPRLAGEGRTGYEQYF.

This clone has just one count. The CDR3 sequence is CASSDSLIGNQPQHF. In DNA form, the CDR3 reads TGTGCCAGCAGTGACTCACTTATAGGCAATCAGCCCCAGCATTTT. The V gene is TRBV6-4, the J gene TRBJ1-5; D is unresolved. Germline loops: CDR1 MRHNA, CDR2 SNTAGT. Trimming removed 0 bases at V and 2 bases at J, with 8 bases between. The CDR3 totals 15 residues.

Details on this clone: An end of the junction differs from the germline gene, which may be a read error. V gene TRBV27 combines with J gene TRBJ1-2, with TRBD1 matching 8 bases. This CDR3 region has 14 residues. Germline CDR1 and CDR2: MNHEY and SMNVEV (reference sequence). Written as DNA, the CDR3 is TGTGCCTGCAGTAATTCCGGGACAGGCTATGGCTACACCTTC. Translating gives CACSNSGTGYGYTF.

The CDR3 loop is CASSLQTGQRTDTQYF. The CDR3 DNA sequence: TGCGCCAGCAGCCTACAGACAGGGCAACGCACAGATACGCAGTATTTT. V and J are TRBV4-1 and TRBJ2-3; TRBD1 agrees at 7 bases. CDR1 and CDR2 (germline): MGHRA, YSYEKL. CDR3 length: 16 residues. Losses at the gene ends were 4 bases for V and 1 base for J; bases not matched to a gene: 8.

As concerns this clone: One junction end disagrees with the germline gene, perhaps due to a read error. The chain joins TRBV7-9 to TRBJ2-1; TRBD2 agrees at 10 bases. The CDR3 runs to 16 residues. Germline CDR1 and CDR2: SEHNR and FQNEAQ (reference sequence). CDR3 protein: CSSSFDGLAVYNEQFF. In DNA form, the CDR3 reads TGTTCCAGCAGCTTTGACGGACTAGCGGTATACAATGAGCAGTTCTTC.

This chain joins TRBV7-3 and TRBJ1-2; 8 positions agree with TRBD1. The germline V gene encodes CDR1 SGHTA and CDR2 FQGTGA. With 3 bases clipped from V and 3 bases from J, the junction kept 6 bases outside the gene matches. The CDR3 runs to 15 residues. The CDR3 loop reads CASSLNPGQDYGYTF. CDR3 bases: TGTGCCAGCAGCTTGAACCCGGGACAGGACTATGGCTACACCTTC. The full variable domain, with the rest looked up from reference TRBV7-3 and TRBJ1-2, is GAGVSQTPSNKVTEKGKYVELRCDPISGHTALYWYRQSLGQGPEFLIYFQGTGAADDSGLPNDRFFAVRPEGSVSTLKIQRTERGDSAVYLCASSLNPGQDYGYTFGSGTRLTVV.

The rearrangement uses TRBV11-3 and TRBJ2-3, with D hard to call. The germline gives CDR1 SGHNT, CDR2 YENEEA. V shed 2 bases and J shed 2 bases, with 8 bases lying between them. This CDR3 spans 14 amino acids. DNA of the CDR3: TGTGCCAGCAGCTTATTGGCCTCCACAGATACGCAGTATTTT. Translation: CASSLLASTDTQYF.

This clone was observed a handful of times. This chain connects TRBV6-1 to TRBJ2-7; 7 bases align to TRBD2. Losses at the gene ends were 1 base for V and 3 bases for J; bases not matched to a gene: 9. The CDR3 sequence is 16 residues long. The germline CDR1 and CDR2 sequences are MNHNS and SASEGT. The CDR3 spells CASSEDRAGLYYEQYF. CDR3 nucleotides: TGTGCCAGCAGTGAAGACCGAGCGGGATTATACTACGAGCAGTACTTC.

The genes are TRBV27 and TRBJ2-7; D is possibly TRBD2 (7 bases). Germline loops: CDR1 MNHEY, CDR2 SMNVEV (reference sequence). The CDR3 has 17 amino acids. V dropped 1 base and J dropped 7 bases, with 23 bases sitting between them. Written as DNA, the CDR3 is TGTGCCAGCAGTTTATGGGGGGGGGCGGCTGGGACGGGGGAGCAGTACTTC. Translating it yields CASSLWGGAAGTGEQYF.

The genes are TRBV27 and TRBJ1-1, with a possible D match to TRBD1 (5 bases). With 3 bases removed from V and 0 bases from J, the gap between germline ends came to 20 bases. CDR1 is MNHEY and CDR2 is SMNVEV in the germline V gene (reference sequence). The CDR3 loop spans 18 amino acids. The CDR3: CASSFGLGGTGLNTEAFF. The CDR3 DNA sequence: TGTGCCAGCAGTTTTGGTTTGGGGGGTACAGGATTGAACACTGAAGCTTTCTTT.

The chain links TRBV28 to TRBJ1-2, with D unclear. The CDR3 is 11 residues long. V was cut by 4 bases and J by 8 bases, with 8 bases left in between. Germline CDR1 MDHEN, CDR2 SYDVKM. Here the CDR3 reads CASSSGEGYTF. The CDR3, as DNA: TGTGCCAGCAGTTCCGGGGAAGGCTACACCTTC.

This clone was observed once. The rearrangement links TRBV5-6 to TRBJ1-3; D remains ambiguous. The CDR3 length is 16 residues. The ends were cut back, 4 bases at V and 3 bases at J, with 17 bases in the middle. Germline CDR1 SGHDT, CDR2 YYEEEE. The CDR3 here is CASSRGARWDGNTIYF. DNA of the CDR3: TGTGCCAGCAGCCGGGGAGCCCGTTGGGATGGAAACACCATATATTTT. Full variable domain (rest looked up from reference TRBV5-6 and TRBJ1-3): DAGVTQSPTHLIKTRGQQVTLRCSPKSGHDTVSWYQQALGQGPQFIFQYYEEEERQRGNFPDRFSGHQFPNYSSELNVNALLLGDSALYLCASSRGARWDGNTIYFGEGSWLTVV.

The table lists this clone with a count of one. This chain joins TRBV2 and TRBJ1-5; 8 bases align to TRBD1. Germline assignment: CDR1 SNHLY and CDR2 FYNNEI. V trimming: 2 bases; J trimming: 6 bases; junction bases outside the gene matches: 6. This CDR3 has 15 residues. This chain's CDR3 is CASSERSGGSQPQHF. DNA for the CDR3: TGTGCCAGCAGTGAAAGGTCAGGGGGCAGTCAGCCCCAGCATTTT.